Presented here are 23 T cell receptor beta chains from one specimen sequenced in a study of metastatic and nonmetastatic thyroid tumors. Through MiXCR, TCRdb re-clonotyped the PCR reads. The data show tens of thousands of clones, 24% seen once. Patients underwent thyroid surgery, and none had received any treatment before it. The sample taken for sequencing was blood. The source is a male donor with papillary thyroid cancer or a benign thyroid nodule (not recorded which). Some clones in this sample may be carry-over from other donors' samples.

This clone was detected a few times. The V call is TRBV2, the J call TRBJ2-5; no firm D call. This CDR3 comprises 13 residues. CDR1 is SNHLY, CDR2 FYNNEI, per germline. With 6 bases removed from V and 5 bases from J, the gap between germline ends came to 13 bases. In DNA, the CDR3 is TGTGCCAGCAGCAACCATGTGGGTGAGACCCAGTACTTC. Its protein is CASSNHVGETQYF.

This clone showed up many times. This chain connects TRBV7-9 to TRBJ1-1; the D is unclear. The CDR3 extends over 13 amino acids. Per the germline V gene, CDR1 is SEHNR and CDR2 is FQNEAQ (reference sequence). The V gene lost 1 base and the J gene lost 1 base, with 4 bases spanning the gap. The CDR3 sequence is CASSLGANTEAFF. The DNA of the CDR3 is TGTGCCAGCAGCTTAGGGGCGAACACTGAAGCTTTCTTT.

The rearrangement links TRBV11-2 to TRBJ2-7; 8 bases line up with TRBD2. Germline CDR1 reads SGHAT; CDR2 reads FQNNGV. This CDR3 contains 13 residues. Trimming cost V 5 bases and J 3 bases; bases outside gene matches: 3. The DNA for the CDR3 is TGTGCCAGCAGCGCCAGCGGGAGCTACGAGCAGTACTTC. Translating gives CASSASGSYEQYF.

This clone was recorded many times. The chain links TRBV10-3 to TRBJ2-7, with unresolved D. V lost 10 bases and J 4 bases, leaving 20 bases between the germline ends. Germline V lookup: CDR1 ENHRY, CDR2 SYGVKD. This CDR3 spans 14 amino acids. As DNA, the CDR3 is TGTGCCACCGTGAGACCCGAGACGGGTTACGAGCAGTACTTC. It encodes CATVRPETGYEQYF.

The chain uses TRBV11-2 and TRBJ2-7; 7 nucleotides agree with TRBD2. This CDR3 spans 16 amino acids. The germline CDR1 and CDR2 sequences are SGHAT and FQNNGV. Losses at the gene ends were 5 bases for V and 3 bases for J; bases not matched to a gene: 13. Written as DNA, the CDR3 is TGTGCCAGCAGCCCCGAGGCGGGGGTGTGGAACTACGAGCAGTACTTC. The encoded protein is CASSPEAGVWNYEQYF.

This clone was observed a handful of times. The rearrangement joins TRBV2 to TRBJ1-5, with D perhaps matching TRBD1 (5 bases). The CDR3 sequence is 14 residues long. V was cut by 7 bases and J by 0 bases, with 10 bases left in between. Looked up from germline, CDR1 is SNHLY and CDR2 is FYNNEI. The CDR3 nucleotides are TGTGCCAGCATTGACAGTAGTAGCAATCAGCCCCAGCATTTT. It encodes CASIDSSSNQPQHF.

This clone showed up just a few times. A read error may explain this, as a much larger clone is one base away. This chain connects TRBV19 to TRBJ1-5; D is unclear. The CDR3 spans 15 residues. CDR1 is LNHDA and CDR2 is SQIVND in the germline V gene (reference sequence). The CDR3 DNA reads as TGTGCCAGTAGTATTGTTCTCAGAGGGAATCAGCCCCGGCATTTT. This gives the protein CASSIVLRGNQPRHF.

This clone was detected ten times or more. The genes are TRBV24-1 and TRBJ1-1; D gene unclear. Germline V gives CDR1 KGHDR, CDR2 SFDVKD. This CDR3 comprises 11 residues. With 3 bases removed from V and 4 bases from J, the gap between germline ends came to 2 bases. CDR3 in amino acids: CATSDGTEAFF. CDR3 bases: TGTGCCACCAGTGATGGCACTGAAGCTTTCTTT.

The rearrangement links TRBV11-2 to TRBJ2-2; 10 nucleotides agree with TRBD2. There are 14 residues in the CDR3. Trimming took 6 bases from V and 6 from J; bases not matched to a gene: 4. CDR1 is SGHAT and CDR2 is FQNNGV in the germline V gene. This CDR3 reads CASRILAGAGELFF. The CDR3 DNA sequence: TGTGCCAGCAGGATTCTAGCGGGAGCCGGGGAGCTGTTTTTT.

This clone came up many times. The rearrangement joins TRBV20-1 to TRBJ2-2, with D possibly being TRBD2 (6 bases). This CDR3 has 14 amino acids. The germline V and J ends were trimmed by 3 bases and 3 bases, with 11 bases remaining between them. From germline, CDR1 is DFQATT and CDR2 SNEGSKA (reference sequence). CDR3 nucleotide sequence: TGCAGTGCTAGGGGGGGTTTTGACACCGGGGAGCTGTTTTTT. Protein: CSARGGFDTGELFF.

This rearrangement joins TRBV20-1 to TRBJ2-3; 8 bases align to TRBD2. The germline gives CDR1 DFQATT, CDR2 SNEGSKA (reference sequence). Germline trimming cut 6 bases from V and 2 bases from J; bases unmatched to any gene: 16. There are 17 residues in the CDR3. The CDR3 sequence: CSAPSLGRALSTDTQYF. DNA of the CDR3: TGCAGTGCCCCTTCGCTCGGGAGGGCCCTCTCCACAGATACGCAGTATTTT.

This clone was detected many times. V is TRBV7-9 and J is TRBJ1-4, with D perhaps matching TRBD1 (6 bases). There are 14 residues in the CDR3. Germline values: CDR1 SEHNR, CDR2 FQNEAQ (reference sequence). Between the trimmed V and J ends, which lost 4 bases and 5 bases, there was a span of 11 bases. The CDR3 DNA reads as TGTGCCAGCAGCTGGGACACCCACAATGAAAAACTGTTTTTT. This codes for CASSWDTHNEKLFF.

This clone has only a few counts. The V gene is TRBV19, the J gene TRBJ1-2; 10 bases are shared with TRBD1. CDR1 is LNHDA, CDR2 SQIVND, per germline (reference sequence). V shed 3 bases and J 6 bases; nucleotides not matched to a gene: 1. The CDR3 runs 13 residues. CDR3 in DNA: TGTGCCAGTAGTATCGGGACAGGGGATGGCTACACCTTC. Its protein product is CASSIGTGDGYTF.

About this clone itself: A junction boundary mismatches the germline segment, possibly from a read error. CDR3 coding DNA: TGTGCCATCAGTGAATTAGCGGGGGCAACAGATACGCAGTATTTT. Amino acids: CAISELAGATDTQYF. The chain is built from TRBV6-4 and TRBJ2-3; 9 bases are shared with TRBD2. CDR1 is MRHNA, CDR2 SNTAGT, per germline. The CDR3 totals 15 residues.

This clone rates as medium-sized. The chain joins TRBV28 to TRBJ2-7, with 7 bases lining up with TRBD2. Germline CDR1 and CDR2: MDHEN and SYDVKM. V was clipped by 4 bases and J by 3 bases; unmatched bases: 9. The CDR3 loop spans 15 amino acids. CDR3 sequence: CASSSPSGGDYEQYF. The CDR3 DNA is TGTGCCAGCAGTTCCCCCTCTGGGGGGGACTACGAGCAGTACTTC.

The rearrangement joins TRBV12-3 or TRBV12-4 to TRBJ2-7, with a possible D match to TRBD1 (6 bases). Trimming stripped 3 bases from V and 4 bases from J, with 13 bases between. CDR3 length equals 14 residues. CDR3: CASSLVQGWYEQYF. As DNA, the CDR3 is TGTGCCAGCAGTTTGGTCCAGGGGTGGTACGAGCAGTACTTC.

The V call is TRBV30, the J call TRBJ2-7; D might be TRBD1 or TRBD2, each matching 6 bases. The length of the CDR3 is 13 residues. V was pared by 4 bases and J by 5 bases, with 15 bases between. Germline values: CDR1 GTSNPN, CDR2 SVGIG (reference sequence). CDR3 loop: CAWTGPRGDEQYF. Written as DNA, the CDR3 is TGTGCCTGGACAGGGCCGAGGGGGGACGAGCAGTACTTC.

This clone counts as medium-sized. This chain uses TRBV18 with TRBJ1-2; 7 bases are a match to TRBD1. The germline V gene has CDR1 KGHSH and CDR2 LQKENI. The CDR3 extends over 14 amino acids. V gave up 3 bases and J gave up 4 bases; unmatched junction bases: 5. The CDR3 DNA sequence: TGTGCCAGCTCACCTGGACAGGACTTCTATGGCTACACCTTC. This codes for CASSPGQDFYGYTF.

The CDR3 DNA is TGCAGTGCTAGGGGGACTAGCGGGTATACCTACGAGCAGTACTTC. It is translated as CSARGTSGYTYEQYF. The genes are TRBV20-1 and TRBJ2-7; 12 bases map to TRBD2. Germline values: CDR1 DFQATT, CDR2 SNEGSKA (reference sequence). The CDR3 loop spans 15 amino acids. V gave up 3 bases and J gave up 2 bases; unmatched junction bases: 5.

This clone was seen at least ten times. The chain couples TRBV27 to TRBJ2-2, with D unclear. Trimming shortened V by 5 bases and J by 0 bases, and 7 bases separated the two germline ends. The CDR3 runs 14 residues. Germline lookup yields CDR1 MNHEY and CDR2 SMNVEV (reference sequence). The DNA for the CDR3 is TGTGCCAGCAGTACGCAGTCGAACACCGGGGAGCTGTTTTTT. Its protein product is CASSTQSNTGELFF.

Comment on this clone: The same CDR3 can be traced to other DNA sequences in this sample. The chain links TRBV9 to TRBJ2-3; D perhaps matches TRBD2 (6 bases). The CDR3 is made up of 15 amino acids. Germline-derived CDR1 and CDR2 are SGDLS and YYNGEE. The ends were cut back, 5 bases at V and 4 bases at J, with 17 bases in the middle. Written as DNA, the CDR3 is TGTGCCAGCAGTGTCAGTAGCGGTAGCCCAGATACGCAGTATTTT. It yields the protein CASSVSSGSPDTQYF. The full variable domain, completed using reference TRBV9 and TRBJ2-3, is DSGVTQTPKHLITATGQRVTLRCSPRSGDLSVYWYQQSLDQGLQFLIQYYNGEERAKGNILERFSAQQFPDLHSELNLSSLELGDSALYFCASSVSSGSPDTQYFGPGTRLTVL.

This clone was observed at least ten times. The chain links TRBV2 to TRBJ1-2, with D tentatively TRBD1 (6 bases). The V end lost 5 bases, the J end lost 2 bases, and 15 bases lay between the germline ends. The V gene's germline CDR1 is SNHLY and CDR2 FYNNEI. CDR3 length equals 15 residues. The CDR3 DNA follows: TGTGCCAGCAGTAACCTCAAAGGGGGGAACTATGGCTACACCTTC. Translating gives CASSNLKGGNYGYTF.

By frequency in the sample, this clone is medium-sized. The chain recombines TRBV19 with TRBJ2-7, with D uncertain. This CDR3 is built from 14 residues. CDR1 is LNHDA and CDR2 is SQIVND in the germline V gene (reference sequence). The V end was cut by 5 bases, the J end by 4 bases, with 15 bases between. The CDR3 sequence is CASSPTTPGYEQYF. The DNA of the CDR3 is TGTGCCAGTAGTCCTACGACCCCCGGGTACGAGCAGTACTTC.